The entry that follows covers one T cell receptor (beta chain) sequence. This specimen comes from a study of radiotherapy plus CTLA-4 blockade in lung cancer. Profiled with immunoSEQ multiplex PCR; TCRdb holds only in-frame clones, not every one. The repertoire consists of fewer than 55,000 clones, with around 83% occurring once and the leading ten covering 28%. Germline assignment: CDR1 LNHDA and CDR2 SQIVND (reference sequence). The junction had 6 bases not matched to a gene; V was cut back by 4 bases and J by 4 bases. CDR3 length equals 14 residues. The clonotype comes from a human donor with non-small cell lung cancer whose response to radiotherapy plus ipilimumab could not be evaluated. The input for sequencing was peripheral blood, taken from a patient treated with radiotherapy plus ipilimumab. The chain carries TRBV19 and TRBJ2-7; 8 nucleotides agree with TRBD1. The CDR3 DNA follows: TGTGCCAGTAGTACCCGGGACAGGCGGTACGAGCAGTACTTC. Translated: CASSTRDRRYEQYF.